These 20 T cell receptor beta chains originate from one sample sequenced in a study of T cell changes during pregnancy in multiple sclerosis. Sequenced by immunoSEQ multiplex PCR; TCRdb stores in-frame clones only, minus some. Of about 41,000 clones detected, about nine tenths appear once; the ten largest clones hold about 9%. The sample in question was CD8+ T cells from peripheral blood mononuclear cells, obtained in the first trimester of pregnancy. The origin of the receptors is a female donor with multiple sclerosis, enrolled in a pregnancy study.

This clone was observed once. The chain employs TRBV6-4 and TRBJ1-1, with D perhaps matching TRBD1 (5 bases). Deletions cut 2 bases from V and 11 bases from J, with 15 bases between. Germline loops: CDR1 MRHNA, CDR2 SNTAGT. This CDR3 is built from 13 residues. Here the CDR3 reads CASSDGAGPVAFF. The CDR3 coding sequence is TGTGCCAGCAGTGACGGGGCAGGGCCCGTTGCTTTCTTT.

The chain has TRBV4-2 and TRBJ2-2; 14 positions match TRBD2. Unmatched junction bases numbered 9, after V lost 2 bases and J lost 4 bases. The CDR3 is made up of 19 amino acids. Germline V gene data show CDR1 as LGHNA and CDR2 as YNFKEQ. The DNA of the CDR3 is TGTGCCAGCAGCCAACTAGCGGGACTAGCGGGGGACCTCACCGGGGAGCTGTTTTTT. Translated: CASSQLAGLAGDLTGELFF.

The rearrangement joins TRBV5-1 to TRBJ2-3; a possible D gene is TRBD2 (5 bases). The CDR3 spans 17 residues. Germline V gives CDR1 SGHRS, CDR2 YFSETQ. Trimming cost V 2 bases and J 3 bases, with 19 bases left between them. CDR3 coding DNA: TGCGCCAGCAGCTTAACTCCCGAGGGTCTAGGGACAGATACGCAGTATTTT. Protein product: CASSLTPEGLGTDTQYF.

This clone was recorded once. The CDR3, as DNA: TGCAGCGTTGAGCCGGGAAGCTATGGCTACACCTTC. Translation: CSVEPGSYGYTF. V usage is TRBV29-1 and J usage is TRBJ1-2, with D unresolved. Germline V CDR1 and CDR2: SQVTM, ANQGSEA. CDR3 length equals 12 residues. V lost 3 bases, J lost 4 bases, and 9 bases lay in between.

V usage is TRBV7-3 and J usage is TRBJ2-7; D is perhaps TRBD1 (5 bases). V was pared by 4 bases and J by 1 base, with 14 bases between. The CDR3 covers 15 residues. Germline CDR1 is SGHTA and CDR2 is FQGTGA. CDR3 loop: CASSSLQGRSYEQYF. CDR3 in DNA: TGTGCCAGCAGCTCCCTCCAGGGAAGGTCCTACGAGCAGTACTTC.

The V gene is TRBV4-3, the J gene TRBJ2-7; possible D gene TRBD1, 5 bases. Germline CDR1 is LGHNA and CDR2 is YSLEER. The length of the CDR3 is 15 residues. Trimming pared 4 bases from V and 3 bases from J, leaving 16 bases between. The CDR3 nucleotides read TGCGCCAGCAGCCCGTCGACTCAAGGGGACTACGAGCAGTACTTC. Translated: CASSPSTQGDYEQYF.

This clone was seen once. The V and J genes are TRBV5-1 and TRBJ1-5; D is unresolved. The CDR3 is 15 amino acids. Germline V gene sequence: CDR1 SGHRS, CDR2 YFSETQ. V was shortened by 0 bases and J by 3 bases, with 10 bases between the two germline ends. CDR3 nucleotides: TGCGCCAGCAGCTTGGCCTCGGGTTACAATCAGCCCCAGCATTTT. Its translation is CASSLASGYNQPQHF.

CDR3 nucleotides: TGTGCCAGCAGTGAAGCGCTTCCAGCGGGGGGGCCGACAGATACGCAGTATTTT. Its translation: CASSEALPAGGPTDTQYF. This chain uses TRBV2 with TRBJ2-3; 10 bases fit TRBD2. The CDR3 sequence is 18 residues long. CDR1 is SNHLY, CDR2 FYNNEI, per germline. With V trimmed by 0 bases and J by 3 bases, 9 bases remained unmatched.

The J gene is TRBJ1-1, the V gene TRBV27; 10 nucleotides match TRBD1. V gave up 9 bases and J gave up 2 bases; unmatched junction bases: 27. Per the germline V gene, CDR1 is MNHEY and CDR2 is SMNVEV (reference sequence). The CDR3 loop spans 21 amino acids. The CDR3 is CARMQTAGQGWGWHENTEAFF. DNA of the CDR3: TGTGCCAGGATGCAAACCGCGGGACAGGGGTGGGGATGGCATGAAAACACTGAAGCTTTCTTT.

Here the CDR3 reads CASSPSGRPPYNEQFF. The DNA for the CDR3 is TGTGCCAGCAGCCCTAGCGGGAGACCCCCCTACAATGAGCAGTTCTTC. The V and J genes are TRBV7-6 and TRBJ2-1; 10 bases agree with TRBD2. Looked up from germline, CDR1 is SGHVS and CDR2 is FNYEAQ. The V segment lost 5 bases and the J segment 2 bases; nucleotides outside the gene matches: 6. This CDR3 has 16 residues.

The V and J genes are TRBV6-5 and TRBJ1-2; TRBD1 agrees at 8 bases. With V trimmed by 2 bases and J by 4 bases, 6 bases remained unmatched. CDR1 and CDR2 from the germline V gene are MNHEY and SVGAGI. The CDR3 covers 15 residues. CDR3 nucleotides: TGTGCCAGCAGTTACGGGCAGGGGGCGGCCTATGGCTACACCTTC. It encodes CASSYGQGAAYGYTF.

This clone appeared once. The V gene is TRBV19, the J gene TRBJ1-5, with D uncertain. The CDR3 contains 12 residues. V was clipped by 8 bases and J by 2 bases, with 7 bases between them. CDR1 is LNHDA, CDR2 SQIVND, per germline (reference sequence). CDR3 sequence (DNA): TGTGCCAGTGGCGCGGGCAATCAGCCCCAGCATTTT. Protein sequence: CASGAGNQPQHF. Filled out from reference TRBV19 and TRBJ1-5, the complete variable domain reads DGGITQSPKYLFRKEGQNVTLSCEQNLNHDAMYWYRQDPGQGLRLIYYSQIVNDFQKGDIAEGYSVSREKKESFPLTVTSAQKNPTAFYLCASGAGNQPQHFGDGTRLSIL.

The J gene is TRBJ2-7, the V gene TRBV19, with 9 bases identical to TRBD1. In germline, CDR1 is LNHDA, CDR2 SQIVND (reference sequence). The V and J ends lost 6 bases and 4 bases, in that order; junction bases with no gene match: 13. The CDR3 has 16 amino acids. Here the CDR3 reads CASREDNRGLPYEQYF. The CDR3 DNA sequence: TGTGCCAGTAGAGAGGACAACAGGGGGCTTCCTTACGAGCAGTACTTC.

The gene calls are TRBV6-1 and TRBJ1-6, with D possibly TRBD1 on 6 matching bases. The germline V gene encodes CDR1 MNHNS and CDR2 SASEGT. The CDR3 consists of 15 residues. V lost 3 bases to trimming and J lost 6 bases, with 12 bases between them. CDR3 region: CASSESTGGNSPLHF. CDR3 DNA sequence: TGTGCCAGCAGTGAGTCGACAGGAGGTAATTCACCCCTCCACTTT.

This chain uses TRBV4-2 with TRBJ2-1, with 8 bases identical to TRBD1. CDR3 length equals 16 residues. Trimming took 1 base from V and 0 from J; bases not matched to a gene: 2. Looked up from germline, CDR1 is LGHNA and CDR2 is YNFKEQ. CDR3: CASSQAGTGSYNEQFF. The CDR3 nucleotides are TGTGCCAGCAGCCAAGCCGGGACAGGCTCCTACAATGAGCAGTTCTTC.

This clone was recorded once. CDR3 sequence: CASSLAASGSRYEQYF. The CDR3 coding sequence is TGTGCCAGCAGTCTAGCGGCTAGCGGGAGTAGGTACGAGCAGTACTTC. The rearrangement joins TRBV27 to TRBJ2-7; 10 positions match TRBD2. The CDR3 loop spans 16 amino acids. Germline-derived CDR1 and CDR2 are MNHEY and SMNVEV (reference sequence). Trimming at V came to 5 bases and at J to 4 bases, leaving 11 bases not matched to a gene.

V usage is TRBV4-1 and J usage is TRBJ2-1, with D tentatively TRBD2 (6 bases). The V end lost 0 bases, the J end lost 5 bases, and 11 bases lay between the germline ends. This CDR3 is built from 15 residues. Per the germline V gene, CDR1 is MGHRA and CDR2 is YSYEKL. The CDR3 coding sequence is TGCGCCAGCAGCCAAGAACCGGGAGTTAACAATGAGCAGTTCTTC. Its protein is CASSQEPGVNNEQFF.

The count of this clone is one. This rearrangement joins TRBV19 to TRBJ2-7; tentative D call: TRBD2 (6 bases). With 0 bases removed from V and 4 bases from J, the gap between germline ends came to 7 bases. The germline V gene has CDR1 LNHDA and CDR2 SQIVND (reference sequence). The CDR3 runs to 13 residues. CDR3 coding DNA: TGTGCCAGTAGTATAGAGGGAGGTTACGAGCAGTACTTC. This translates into CASSIEGGYEQYF.

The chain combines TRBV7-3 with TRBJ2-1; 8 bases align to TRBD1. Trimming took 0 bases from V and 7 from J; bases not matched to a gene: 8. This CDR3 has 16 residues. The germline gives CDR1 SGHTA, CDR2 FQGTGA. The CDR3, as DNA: TGTGCCAGCAGCTTAACGTTAAGGACAGGGCTGAATGAGCAGTTCTTC. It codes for CASSLTLRTGLNEQFF.

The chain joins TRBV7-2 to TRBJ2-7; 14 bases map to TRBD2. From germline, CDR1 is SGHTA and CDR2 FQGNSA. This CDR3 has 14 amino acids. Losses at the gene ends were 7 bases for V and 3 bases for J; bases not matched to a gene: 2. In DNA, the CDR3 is TGTGCCAGCACCGGGACTAGCGGGAGCTACGAGCAGTACTTC. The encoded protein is CASTGTSGSYEQYF.